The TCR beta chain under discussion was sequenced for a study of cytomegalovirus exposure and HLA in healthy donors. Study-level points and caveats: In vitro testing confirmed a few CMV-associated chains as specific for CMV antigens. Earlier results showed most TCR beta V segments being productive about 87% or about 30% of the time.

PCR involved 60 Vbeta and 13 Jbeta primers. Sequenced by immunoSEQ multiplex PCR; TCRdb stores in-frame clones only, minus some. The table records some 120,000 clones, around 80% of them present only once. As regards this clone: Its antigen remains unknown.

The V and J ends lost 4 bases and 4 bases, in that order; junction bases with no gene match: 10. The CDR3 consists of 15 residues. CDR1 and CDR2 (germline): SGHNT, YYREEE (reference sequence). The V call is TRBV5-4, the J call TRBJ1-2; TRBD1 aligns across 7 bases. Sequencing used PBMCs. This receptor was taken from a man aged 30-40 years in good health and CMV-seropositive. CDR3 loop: CASSQEVGGGYGYTF. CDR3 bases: TGTGCCAGCAGCCAAGAAGTAGGGGGCGGCTATGGCTACACCTTC.